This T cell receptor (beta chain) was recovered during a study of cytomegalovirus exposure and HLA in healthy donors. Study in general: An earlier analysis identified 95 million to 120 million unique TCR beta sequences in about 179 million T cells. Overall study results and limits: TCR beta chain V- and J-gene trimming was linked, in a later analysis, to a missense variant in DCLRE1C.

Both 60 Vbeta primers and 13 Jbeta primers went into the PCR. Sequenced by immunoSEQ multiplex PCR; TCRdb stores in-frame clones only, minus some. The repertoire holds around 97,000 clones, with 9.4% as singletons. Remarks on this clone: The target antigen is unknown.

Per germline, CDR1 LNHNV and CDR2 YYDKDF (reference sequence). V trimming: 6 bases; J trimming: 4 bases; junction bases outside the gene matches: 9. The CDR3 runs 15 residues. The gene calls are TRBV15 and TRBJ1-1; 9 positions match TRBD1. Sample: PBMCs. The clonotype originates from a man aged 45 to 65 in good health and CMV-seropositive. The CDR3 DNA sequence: TGTGCCACCAGTTGGAACAGGGGGCGCCTCACTGAAGCTTTCTTT. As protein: CATSWNRGRLTEAFF.